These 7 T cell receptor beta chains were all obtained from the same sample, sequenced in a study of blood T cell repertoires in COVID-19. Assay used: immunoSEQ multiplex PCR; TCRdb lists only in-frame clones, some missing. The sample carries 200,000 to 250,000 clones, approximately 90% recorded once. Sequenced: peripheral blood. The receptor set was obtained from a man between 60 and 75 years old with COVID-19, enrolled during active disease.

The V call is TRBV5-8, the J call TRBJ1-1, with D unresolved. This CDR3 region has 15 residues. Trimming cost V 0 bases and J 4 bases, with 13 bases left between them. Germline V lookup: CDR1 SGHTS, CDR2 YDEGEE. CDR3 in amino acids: CASSLGLGSVTEAFF. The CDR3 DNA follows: TGTGCCAGCAGCTTGGGGTTAGGCAGCGTCACTGAAGCTTTCTTT. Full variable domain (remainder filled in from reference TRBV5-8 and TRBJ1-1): EAGVTQSPTHLIKTRGQQATLRCSPISGHTSVYWYQQALGLGLQFLLWYDEGEERNRGNFPPRFSGRQFPNYSSELNVNALELEDSALYLCASSLGLGSVTEAFFGQGTRLTVV.

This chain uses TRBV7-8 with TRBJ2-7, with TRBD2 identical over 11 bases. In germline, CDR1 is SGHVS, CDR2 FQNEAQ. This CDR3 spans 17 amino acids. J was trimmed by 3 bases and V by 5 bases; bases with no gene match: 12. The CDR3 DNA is TGTGCCAGCAGCCCCCACAGGGTTACTAGCGGGAGCTACGAGCAGTACTTC. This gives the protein CASSPHRVTSGSYEQYF.

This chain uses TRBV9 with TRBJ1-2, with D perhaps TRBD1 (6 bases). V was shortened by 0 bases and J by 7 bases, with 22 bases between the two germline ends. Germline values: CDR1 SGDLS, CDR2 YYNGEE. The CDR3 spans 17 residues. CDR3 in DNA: TGTGCCAGCAGCGTAGGATTGGGGGCAGGGGTCGTTGGTGGCTACACCTTC. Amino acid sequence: CASSVGLGAGVVGGYTF.

CDR3 amino acids: CASSREGQGLNTEAFF. Written as DNA, the CDR3 is TGTGCCAGCAGCCGGGAGGGACAGGGGCTGAACACTGAAGCTTTCTTT. The V call is TRBV5-6, the J call TRBJ1-1; 10 nucleotides line up with TRBD1. V dropped 4 bases and J dropped 0; count of bases not matched to a gene: 6. The germline V gene has CDR1 SGHDT and CDR2 YYEEEE. CDR3 size: 16 residues. The whole variable domain, remainder taken from reference TRBV5-6 and TRBJ1-1, is DAGVTQSPTHLIKTRGQQVTLRCSPKSGHDTVSWYQQALGQGPQFIFQYYEEEERQRGNFPDRFSGHQFPNYSSELNVNALLLGDSALYLCASSREGQGLNTEAFFGQGTRLTVV.

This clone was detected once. The CDR3 region has the DNA TGTGCCAGCAGCTTAGCACAGGGGTCCCAAGCACGACATACGCAGTATTTT. Protein product: CASSLAQGSQARHTQYF. The rearrangement joins TRBV7-8 to TRBJ2-3, with 7 bases matching TRBD1. In germline, CDR1 is SGHVS, CDR2 FQNEAQ. The V and J ends lost 0 bases and 7 bases, in that order; junction bases with no gene match: 13. This CDR3 contains 17 residues.

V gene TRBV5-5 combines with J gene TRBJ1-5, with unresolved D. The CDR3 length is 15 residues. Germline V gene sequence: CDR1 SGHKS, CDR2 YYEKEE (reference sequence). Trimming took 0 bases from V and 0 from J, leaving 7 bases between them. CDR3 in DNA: TGTGCCAGCAGCTTGGGTCACTATAGCAATCAGCCCCAGCATTTT. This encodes CASSLGHYSNQPQHF.

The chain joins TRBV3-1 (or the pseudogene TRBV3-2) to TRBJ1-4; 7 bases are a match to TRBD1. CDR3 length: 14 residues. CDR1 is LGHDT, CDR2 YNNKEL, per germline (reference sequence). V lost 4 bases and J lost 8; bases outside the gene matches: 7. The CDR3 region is CASSPTGLGEKLFF. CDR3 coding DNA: TGTGCCAGCAGCCCGACAGGGTTAGGAGAAAAACTGTTTTTT.